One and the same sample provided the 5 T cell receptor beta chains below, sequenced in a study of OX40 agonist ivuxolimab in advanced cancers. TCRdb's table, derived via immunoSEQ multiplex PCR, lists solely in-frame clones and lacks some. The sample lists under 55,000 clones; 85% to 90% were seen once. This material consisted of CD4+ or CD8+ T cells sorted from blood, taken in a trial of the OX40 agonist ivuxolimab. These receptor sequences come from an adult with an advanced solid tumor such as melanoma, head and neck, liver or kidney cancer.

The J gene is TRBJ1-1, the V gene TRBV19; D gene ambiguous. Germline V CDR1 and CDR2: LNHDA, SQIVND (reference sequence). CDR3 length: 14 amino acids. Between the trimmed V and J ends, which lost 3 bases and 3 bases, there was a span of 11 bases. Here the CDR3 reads CASSMPGRDTEAFF. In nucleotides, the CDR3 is TGTGCCAGTAGTATGCCCGGGAGGGACACTGAAGCTTTCTTT.

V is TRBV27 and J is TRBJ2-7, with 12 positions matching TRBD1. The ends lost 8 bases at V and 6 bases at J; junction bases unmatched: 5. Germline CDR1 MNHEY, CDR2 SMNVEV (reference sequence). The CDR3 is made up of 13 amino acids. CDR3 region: CASSGTGGSEQYF. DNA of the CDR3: TGTGCCAGCTCCGGGACAGGGGGCTCCGAGCAGTACTTC.

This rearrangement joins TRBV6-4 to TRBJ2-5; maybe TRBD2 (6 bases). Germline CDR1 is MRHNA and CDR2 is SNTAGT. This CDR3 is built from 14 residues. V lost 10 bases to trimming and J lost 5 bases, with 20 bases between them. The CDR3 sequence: CATNRSRGRETQYF. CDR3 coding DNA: TGTGCCACTAACCGGTCCCGGGGGAGGGAGACCCAGTACTTC.

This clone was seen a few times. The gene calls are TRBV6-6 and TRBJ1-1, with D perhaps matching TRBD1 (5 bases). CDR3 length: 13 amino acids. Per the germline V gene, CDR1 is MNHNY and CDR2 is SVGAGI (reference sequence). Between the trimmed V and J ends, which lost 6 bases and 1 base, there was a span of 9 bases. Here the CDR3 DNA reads TGTGCCAGCAGCCAAACAGGGAACACTGAAGCTTTCTTT. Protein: CASSQTGNTEAFF.

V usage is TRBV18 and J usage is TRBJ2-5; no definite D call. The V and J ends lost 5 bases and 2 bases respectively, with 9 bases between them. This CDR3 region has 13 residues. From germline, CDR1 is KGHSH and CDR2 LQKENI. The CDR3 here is CASSSDQQETQYF. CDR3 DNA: TGTGCCAGCTCATCGGATCAACAAGAGACCCAGTACTTC.